Listed below are T cell receptor beta chains from one sample, sequenced in a study of tumor-infiltrating lymphocytes in primary liver carcinoma. One entry per CDR3 protein results from TCRdb running MiXCR on the multiplex PCR reads. Of some 180,000 distinct CDR3 sequences detected, roughly 60% appear once; the ten largest clones hold approximately 65%. Sequencing was done on a sample of peripheral blood. These receptors were obtained from a man aged 35 to 55 with primary liver carcinoma and hepatitis B virus infection. Each CDR3 is given with its conserved first and last residue. D genes are given only for firm matches. Clone size, where shown, is once, few, many, or a class for clones that have expanded.

clone_size	d_call	cdr3_length	v_call	j_call	cdr3_aa	cdr3_nt
many	-	15	TRBV11-3	TRBJ2-3	CASSSGFPGTDTQYF	TGTGCCAGCAGCTCCGGGTTCCCCGGGACAGATACGCAGTATTTT
-	-	13	TRBV28	TRBJ1-5	CASSWQVSQPQHF	TGTGCCAGCAGTTGGCAGGTGTCGCAGCCCCAGCATTTT
-	TRBD1	14	TRBV6-1	TRBJ2-3	CASSEGQISDTQYF	TGTGCCAGCAGTGAGGGACAGATATCAGATACGCAGTATTTT
-	-	13	TRBV4-1	TRBJ1-5	CASSLGSDQPQHF	TGCGCCAGCAGCCTTGGCAGCGATCAGCCCCAGCATTTT
-	-	15	TRBV5-5	TRBJ1-2	CASSTRTDFNYGYTF	TGTGCCAGCAGCACCCGGACAGATTTTAACTATGGCTACACCTTC
few	TRBD2	18	TRBV10-3	TRBJ2-1	CAISASGMGVGSYNEQFF	TGTGCCATCAGTGCTAGCGGGATGGGGGTTGGTTCCTACAATGAGCAGTTCTTC
-	TRBD1	14	TRBV5-8	TRBJ1-2	CASSLVGTGYGYTF	TGTGCCAGCAGCCTGGTCGGGACAGGCTATGGCTACACCTTC
many	TRBD1	14	TRBV11-1	TRBJ2-2	CASRPTGAPGELFF	TGTGCCAGCAGGCCGACAGGGGCTCCCGGGGAGCTGTTTTTT
-	-	12	TRBV5-4	TRBJ2-1	CSSSLEGGPVFF	TGTTCCAGCAGCTTGGAGGGAGGACCGGTGTTTTTC
few	-	14	TRBV10-3	TRBJ2-3	CASGDSGGTDTQYF	TGTGCCAGCGGGGACTCTGGGGGCACAGATACGCAGTATTTT
-	-	15	TRBV29-1	TRBJ2-7	CSVVDGNSGAYEQYF	TGCAGCGTTGTCGATGGGAATAGCGGAGCCTACGAGCAGTACTTC
-	-	13	TRBV12-3/TRBV12-4	TRBJ1-1	CASSLSENTEAFF	TGTGCCAGCAGTTTAAGTGAGAACACTGAAGCTTTCTTT
few	-	15	TRBV7-9	TRBJ2-2	CASSFTGTGTGELFF	TGTGCCAGCAGTTTCACAGGGACGGGCACCGGGGAGCTGTTTTTT
-	TRBD2	22	TRBV6-2/TRBV6-3	TRBJ2-6	CASSYSAGVAGGPTSGANVLTF	TGTGCCAGCAGTTACTCCGCCGGTGTAGCGGGAGGGCCTACGTCTGGGGCCAACGTCCTGACTTTC
few	-	13	TRBV14	TRBJ2-1	CASTRTNANEQFF	TGTGCCAGCACTCGGACTAACGCCAATGAGCAGTTCTTC
few	-	13	TRBV12-3/TRBV12-4	TRBJ2-3	CASSPISADTQYF	TGTGCCAGCAGTCCTATTAGCGCAGATACGCAGTATTTT
few	-	14	TRBV12-3/TRBV12-4	TRBJ2-5	CASSPRRGAETQYF	TGTGCCAGCAGCCCCCGAAGGGGGGCCGAGACCCAGTACTTC
few	-	15	TRBV5-8	TRBJ2-2	CASSLLPGITGELFF	TGTGCCAGCAGCCTACTCCCGGGTATCACCGGGGAGCTGTTTTTT
few	-	13	TRBV12-3/TRBV12-4	TRBJ2-2	CASSLMGIGELFF	TGTGCCAGCAGTTTGATGGGGATCGGGGAGCTGTTTTTT
-	-	15	TRBV6-5	TRBJ2-1	CASSSRFSEDNEQFF	TGTGCCAGCAGTTCCCGGTTTAGCGAGGATAATGAGCAGTTCTTC
-	-	15	TRBV6-5	TRBJ2-3	CASSQSGRGTDTQYF	TGTGCCAGCAGTCAGTCGGGCAGGGGCACAGATACGCAGTATTTT
-	TRBD2	15	TRBV28	TRBJ2-3	CASCPGLAGACKQYF	TGTGCCAGCTGCCCGGGACTAGCGGGAGCTTGTAAGCAGTATTTT
many	-	16	TRBV11-2	TRBJ2-7	CASSLVPPPSENEQYF	TGTGCCAGCAGCTTAGTCCCTCCCCCTTCCGAGAACGAGCAGTACTTC
-	-	14	TRBV6-6	TRBJ2-1	CASSYSDQDNGQFF	TGTGCCAGCAGCTACTCGGACCAGGACAATGGGCAGTTCTTC
-	-	17	TRBV29-1	TRBJ2-2	CSVEEWTKGFDTGELFF	TGCAGCGTTGAAGAATGGACCAAGGGATTTGACACCGGGGAGCTGTTTTTT
-	TRBD2	14	TRBV6-1	TRBJ2-4	CASSSTSGLNIQYF	TGTGCCAGCAGCTCGACTAGCGGCCTAAACATTCAGTACTTC
-	-	15	TRBV11-1	TRBJ2-7	CASTLEATVSYKHYF	TGTGCCAGCACCTTAGAGGCGACCGTGTCCTACAAGCACTACTTC
few	TRBD1	14	TRBV6-5	TRBJ2-7	CASSQGQGTREQYF	TGTGCCAGCAGCCAGGGACAGGGGACGCGTGAGCAGTACTTC
-	-	13	TRBV12-3/TRBV12-4	TRBJ1-2	CASLEQGTYGYTF	TGTGCCAGCCTCGAACAGGGTACCTATGGCTACACCTTC
-	-	15	TRBV5-1	TRBJ1-5	CASSLTTGHNQPQHF	TGCGCCAGCAGCTTGACGACAGGCCACAATCAGCCCCAGCATTTT
-	TRBD2	17	TRBV4-1	TRBJ2-1	CASSQVGLAARVDEQFF	TGCGCCAGCAGCCAAGTGGGACTAGCTGCCCGGGTTGATGAGCAGTTCTTC
-	-	13	TRBV4-1	TRBJ2-1	CASSQALDNEQFF	TGTGCCAGCAGCCAAGCCTTAGACAATGAGCAGTTCTTC
-	-	14	TRBV2	TRBJ2-7	CASSDVPRTYEQYF	TGTGCCAGCAGTGATGTTCCCCGCACCTACGAGCAGTACTTC
few	TRBD2	14	TRBV6-5	TRBJ2-3	CASSLAGRTDTQYF	TGTGCCAGCAGTCTAGCGGGGCGCACAGATACGCAGTATTTT
few	-	14	TRBV6-6	TRBJ2-3	CASSSTSRTDTQYF	TGTGCCAGCAGCTCTACTTCCCGCACAGATACGCAGTATTTT
-	TRBD2	17	TRBV5-6	TRBJ2-7	CANSSEPIGTSYYEQYF	TGTGCCAACAGTTCAGAGCCAATCGGGACTAGCTACTACGAGCAGTACTTC